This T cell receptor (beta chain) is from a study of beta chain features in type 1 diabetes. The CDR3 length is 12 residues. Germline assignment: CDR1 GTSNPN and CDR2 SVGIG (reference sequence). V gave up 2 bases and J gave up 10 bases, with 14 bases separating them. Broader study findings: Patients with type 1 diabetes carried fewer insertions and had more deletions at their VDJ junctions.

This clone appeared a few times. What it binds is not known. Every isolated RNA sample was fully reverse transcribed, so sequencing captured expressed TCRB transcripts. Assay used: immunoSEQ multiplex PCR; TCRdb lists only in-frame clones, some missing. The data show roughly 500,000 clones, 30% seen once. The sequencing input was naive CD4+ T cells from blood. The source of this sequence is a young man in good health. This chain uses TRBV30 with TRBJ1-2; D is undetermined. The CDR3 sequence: CAWSSGSPAYTF. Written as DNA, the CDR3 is TGTGCCTGGAGTTCCGGGTCCCCCGCCTACACCTTC.